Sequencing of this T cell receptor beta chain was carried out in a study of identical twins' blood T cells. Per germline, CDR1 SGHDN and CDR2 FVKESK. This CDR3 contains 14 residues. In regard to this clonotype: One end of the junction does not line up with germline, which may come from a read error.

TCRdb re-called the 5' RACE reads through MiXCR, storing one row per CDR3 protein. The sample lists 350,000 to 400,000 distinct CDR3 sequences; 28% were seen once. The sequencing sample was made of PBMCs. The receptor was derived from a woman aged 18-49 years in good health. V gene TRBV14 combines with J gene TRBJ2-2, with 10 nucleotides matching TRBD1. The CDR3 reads CANSPGQGTGELFF. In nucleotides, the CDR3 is TGTGCCAACAGCCCGGGACAGGGGACCGGGGAGCTGTTTTTT.